The 7 T cell receptor beta chains below all came from one sample that was sequenced in a study of T cells in localized non-small cell lung cancer. Produced via immunoSEQ multiplex PCR; TCRdb's table is partial and in-frame only. The sample has 60,000 to 75,000 clones; about four fifths are singletons. The sample was peripheral blood, taken before any cancer treatment. The receptors stem from a female donor over 55 with stage I lung adenocarcinoma.

The genes are TRBV5-6 and TRBJ1-1; D possibly corresponds to TRBD1 (6 bases). The germline V gene encodes CDR1 SGHDT and CDR2 YYEEEE. Trimming left V 0 bases short and J 10 bases short, with 16 bases between. This CDR3 spans 14 amino acids. Written as DNA, the CDR3 is TGTGCCAGCAGCTTGGATAGGAGAGGGGGAAGAGCTTTCTTT. Encoded protein: CASSLDRRGGRAFF.

The chain is built from TRBV13 and TRBJ2-7, with TRBD1 identical over 10 bases. This CDR3 has 14 residues. V shed 7 bases, J shed 4 bases, and the junction held 7 bases outside the gene matches. Germline values: CDR1 PRHDT, CDR2 FYEKMQ (reference sequence). The CDR3 DNA reads as TGTGCCAGCATCAACCGGGACAGGGGTTACGAGCAGTACTTC. Its translation: CASINRDRGYEQYF.

The chain joins TRBV5-1 to TRBJ2-1; 8 bases align to TRBD2. CDR3 length equals 16 residues. V was clipped by 3 bases and J by 5 bases; unmatched bases: 10. Germline CDR1 reads SGHRS; CDR2 reads YFSETQ. The CDR3 DNA reads as TGCGCCAGCAGCTGGGGCACCGGGAGGGCCGACAATGAGCAGTTCTTC. Amino acids: CASSWGTGRADNEQFF.

The chain is built from TRBV10-1 and TRBJ1-1; D is unclear. Germline CDR1 WNHNN, CDR2 SYGVQD (reference sequence). V dropped 4 bases and J dropped 1 base, with 10 bases sitting between them. This CDR3 contains 14 residues. The CDR3 nucleotides are TGCGCCAGCAGTGCGAGGGTAAAGAACACTGAAGCTTTCTTT. This codes for CASSARVKNTEAFF.

The J gene is TRBJ2-5, the V gene TRBV4-1; 7 nucleotides agree with TRBD2. CDR1 and CDR2 (germline): MGHRA, YSYEKL. V lost 2 bases and J lost 4; bases outside the gene matches: 4. The CDR3 spans 14 residues. The CDR3 spells CASSQLAVRETQYF. The DNA of the CDR3 is TGCGCCAGCAGCCAACTAGCGGTCCGAGAGACCCAGTACTTC.

The V and J genes are TRBV4-1 and TRBJ2-5; D might be TRBD2 (5 bases). This CDR3 has 14 residues. Germline values: CDR1 MGHRA, CDR2 YSYEKL. V lost 2 bases and J lost 5, with 12 bases in between. The CDR3 DNA is TGCGCCAGCAGCCAAAGAGGGATCGGGGAGACCCAGTACTTC. Translating it yields CASSQRGIGETQYF.

The chain combines TRBV2 with TRBJ2-3; TRBD1 aligns across 10 bases. The junction had 4 bases not matched to a gene; V was cut back by 7 bases and J by 0 bases. In germline, CDR1 is SNHLY, CDR2 FYNNEI. The CDR3 is 15 residues long. CDR3 nucleotides: TGTGCCAGCACAAGACAGGGGGCGAGCACAGATACGCAGTATTTT. This sequence encodes CASTRQGASTDTQYF. The full variable domain, with the rest looked up from reference TRBV2 and TRBJ2-3, is EPEVTQTPSHQVTQMGQEVILRCVPISNHLYFYWYRQILGQKVEFLVSFYNNEISEKSEIFDDQFSVERPDGSNFTLKIRSTKLEDSAMYFCASTRQGASTDTQYFGPGTRLTVL.